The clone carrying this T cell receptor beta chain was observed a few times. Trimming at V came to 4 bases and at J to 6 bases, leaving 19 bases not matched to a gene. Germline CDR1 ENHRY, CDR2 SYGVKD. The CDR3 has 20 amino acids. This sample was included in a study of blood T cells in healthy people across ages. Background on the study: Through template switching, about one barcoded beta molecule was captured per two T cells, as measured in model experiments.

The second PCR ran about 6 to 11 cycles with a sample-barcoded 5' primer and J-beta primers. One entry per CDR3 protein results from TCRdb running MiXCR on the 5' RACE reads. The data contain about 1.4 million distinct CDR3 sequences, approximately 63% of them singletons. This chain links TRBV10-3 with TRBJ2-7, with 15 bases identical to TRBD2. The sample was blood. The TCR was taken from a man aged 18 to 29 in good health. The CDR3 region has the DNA TGTGCCATCAGTGGAGAAGGAGCCGGGACTAGCGGGAGGACCCGCCCCGAGCAGTACTTC. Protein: CAISGEGAGTSGRTRPEQYF.